This entry concerns a single T cell receptor beta chain. Which antigen it targets is not known. No quality values exist for individual bases; no much larger clone is one base distant. The CDR3 regions of human TCRbeta chains were analyzed by immunosequencing. The authors processed their data as follows. Repertoire TCRs were checked for matches against a reference library of SARS-CoV-2-specific TCRs that had been generated using the MIRA antigen-specificity platform. Breadth was defined as the fraction of unique TCRs that were SARS-CoV-2-associated, and depth was defined as the fraction of total T cells that were SARS-CoV-2-associated. Each spike-specific TCR was assigned to its reactive spike region and to a CD4 or CD8 class using the MIRA data. Log10-transformed breadth and depth values were compared by one-way ANOVA with Sidak's multiple comparisons tests. This is the immuneACCESS table as TCRdb keeps it, with only in-frame sequences that have V and J called. A part of the clones is gone; compared with another copy, unresolved V genes explain less than half, and the rest is unexplained. V, J and clone size derive from that table, while D and trimming were established from the DNA sequence. This sample lists some 120,000 clones; roughly 90% were detected once. The top ten clones comprise under 2% of the sample.

The data originate from a study of T cell responses to AZD1222 COVID-19 vaccine listed by TCRdb under 2021. About the investigation overall: AZD1222 recipients with second doses at about 4 weeks or about 12 weeks were pooled, because spike-specific TCR depth and breadth did not differ between schedules. TCR sequencing covered some 240 trial participants: some 210 given two doses of AZD1222 and 26 given two doses of MenACWY control vaccine. Trial participants were enrolled by age into subgroups of 18-55, 56-69 and 70-plus years, and roughly 150, 30 and 60 TCR-sequenced participants, respectively, were included in these subgroups. General findings and caveats noted by the study authors: The 56-69-year group was small, and its depth increase did not reach significance, likely because of low power. Only six AZD1222 recipients were SARS-CoV-2 seropositive at baseline, limiting conclusions about previously exposed vaccinees. Participants were mostly white British and included more females than males, and it was suggested by the authors that clonal diversity may have been underestimated. After two AZD1222 doses, both the breadth and the depth of spike-specific TCRs were significantly higher than at day 0 and than in MenACWY recipients. Because no day 14 peak-response samples were available, repertoires were characterized only after the peak T cell response. The whole spike protein was spanned by vaccine-associated CD4 TCRs, and dominant responses were seen in regions 160-218 and 743-854. Reportedly, almost half of the unique spike-specific TCRs recognized epitopes lying outside the regions that are mutated in the B.1.351 and B.1.1.7 variants.

V is pared back by 1 base and J by 0 bases, with 10 bases lying between the germline termini. The CDR3 runs 15 amino acids, cysteine and phenylalanine included. Solely the CDR3 DNA is kept, with 45 bases framed from the first base. From the germline V gene, CDR1 is LGHNA and CDR2 is YNFKEQ. The time point label on this specimen signifies: baseline before first vaccination. Vaccinee samples came from UK trials COV001 and COV002, including a single-blind randomized controlled phase 2/3 trial of AZD1222 (ChAdOx1 nCoV-19) in healthy adults. Trial participant PBMC samples were collected at day 0 and day 28 after the second dose for TCRbeta chain sequencing.

Sequences were derived from peripheral blood, sampled on day 0 of AZD1222 vaccination. The source is an adult in good health. The rearrangement joined TRBV4-2 to TRBJ2-7; no D gene can be assigned with confidence. The CDR3 sequence is CASSQGNSDSYEQYF. The bases are TGTGCCAGCAGCCAAGGAAATTCAGACTCCTACGAGCAGTACTTC.